Listed below are T cell receptor beta chains from one sample, sequenced in a study of response to subunit inactivated influenza vaccine. TCRdb ran MiXCR on the RT-PCR reads and lists one entry per CDR3 protein. The sample includes some 500,000 distinct CDR3 sequences, approximately 13% of them seen just once. The sample was PBMCs from blood, taken roughly 45 days after vaccination. The receptors come from a man aged 50-60 years who received an inactivated influenza vaccine. The conserved cysteine and the conserved F or W are not part of the CDR3 here. Fields, in order: J gene, V gene, CDR3 protein.

j_call: TRBJ1-5; v_call: TRBV10-3; cdr3_aa: AISDRGRMDSQPQH
j_call: TRBJ2-7; v_call: TRBV6-2/TRBV6-3; cdr3_aa: ASRPLAGGGVTYEQY
j_call: TRBJ1-1; v_call: TRBV5-1; cdr3_aa: ASSLSGPEAF
j_call: TRBJ2-1; v_call: TRBV29-1; cdr3_aa: SVGANPGLGANEQF
j_call: TRBJ2-5; v_call: TRBV18; cdr3_aa: ASSPLQQKETQY
j_call: TRBJ1-6; v_call: TRBV12-3/TRBV12-4; cdr3_aa: ASSLGTGGVYSPLH
j_call: TRBJ2-5; v_call: TRBV15; cdr3_aa: ATSRGGTSQETQY
j_call: TRBJ1-5; v_call: TRBV6-1; cdr3_aa: ASRGQGSQPQH
j_call: TRBJ2-1; v_call: TRBV12-3/TRBV12-4; cdr3_aa: ASSLGVIISYNEQF
j_call: TRBJ2-1; v_call: TRBV11-3; cdr3_aa: ASSLGGTSSYNEQF
j_call: TRBJ1-2; v_call: TRBV20-1; cdr3_aa: HIYGYT
j_call: TRBJ1-5; v_call: TRBV20-1; cdr3_aa: SARTPNQPQH
j_call: TRBJ2-3; v_call: TRBV10-3; cdr3_aa: AISIAGDSTDTQY
j_call: TRBJ1-5; v_call: TRBV5-1; cdr3_aa: ASSLGQGGQPQH
j_call: TRBJ2-3; v_call: TRBV20-1; cdr3_aa: SARGLAGSTDTQY
j_call: TRBJ1-5; v_call: TRBV4-3; cdr3_aa: ASSEALTGDFNQPQH
j_call: TRBJ2-2; v_call: TRBV12-3/TRBV12-4; cdr3_aa: ASSLILGQLNTGELF